The 24 T cell receptor beta chains in this list originate from one sample, sequenced in a study of blood T cell repertoires in COVID-19. Some clones are missing from TCRdb's copy, which holds only in-frame ones; the method was immunoSEQ multiplex PCR. The sample holds about 62,000 clones, approximately 79% seen once. The sequencing sample was made of peripheral blood. Receptors were obtained from a woman aged 80 or over with active or convalescent COVID-19.

CDR3 nucleotides: TGTGCCAGCAGCCAAGGCCAGGGATCCTATGGCTACACCTTC. It codes for CASSQGQGSYGYTF. J is TRBJ1-2 and V is TRBV3-1 (or the pseudogene TRBV3-2); possible D gene TRBD1, 5 bases. This CDR3 is 14 amino acids long. The germline V gene has CDR1 LGHDT and CDR2 YNNKEL (reference sequence). Trimming removed 1 base at V and 4 bases at J, with 10 bases between.

The chain couples TRBV7-3 to TRBJ2-2; 12 nucleotides line up with TRBD2. V shed 6 bases, J shed 0 bases, and the junction held 5 bases outside the gene matches. The CDR3 has 17 residues. Looked up from germline, CDR1 is SGHTA and CDR2 is FQGTGA. The CDR3 DNA reads TGTGCCAGCAGGTTGACTAGCGGGGGCTCGAACACCGGGGAGCTGTTTTTT. Translating gives CASRLTSGGSNTGELFF.

In its sample, this clone was seen once. The chain combines TRBV2 with TRBJ2-7; 9 positions match TRBD2. The germline V gene has CDR1 SNHLY and CDR2 FYNNEI. V gave up 7 bases and J gave up 2 bases; unmatched junction bases: 6. This CDR3 has 14 amino acids. The CDR3 DNA is TGTGCCAGCAACCGAGCGGGGGGAACCTACGAGCAGTACTTC. It translates to CASNRAGGTYEQYF. Using reference TRBV2 and TRBJ2-7 for the parts outside the CDR3, the full variable domain is EPEVTQTPSHQVTQMGQEVILRCVPISNHLYFYWYRQILGQKVEFLVSFYNNEISEKSEIFDDQFSVERPDGSNFTLKIRSTKLEDSAMYFCASNRAGGTYEQYFGPGTRLTVT.

This clone was detected a few times. V is TRBV23-1 and J is TRBJ1-4; perhaps TRBD1 as D (6 bases). TRBV23-1 is marked as an open reading frame, function uncertain. There are 19 residues in the CDR3. V lost 6 bases, J lost 0 bases, and 23 bases lay in between. CDR3: CASSLLEQGPIPTNEKLFF. In DNA form, the CDR3 reads TGCGCCAGCAGCCTACTAGAACAGGGCCCAATTCCAACTAATGAAAAACTGTTTTTT.

The count of this clone is one. The gene calls are TRBV5-1 and TRBJ2-5, with D possibly matching TRBD2 (5 bases). Germline values: CDR1 SGHRS, CDR2 YFSETQ. The CDR3 sequence is 15 residues long. V dropped 4 bases and J dropped 4 bases, with 17 bases sitting between them. CDR3 protein: CASSQQPGLGETQYF. The CDR3 nucleotides are TGCGCCAGCAGCCAGCAACCGGGATTGGGAGAGACCCAGTACTTC.

The V and J genes are TRBV6-6 and TRBJ1-4; D is undetermined. CDR1 and CDR2 from the germline V gene are MNHNY and SVGAGI (reference sequence). CDR3 length: 12 residues. With 2 bases removed from V and 8 bases from J, the gap between germline ends came to 6 bases. The CDR3 DNA sequence: TGTGCCAGCAGTTACAGTCAGGAAAAACTGTTTTTT. Protein sequence: CASSYSQEKLFF.

The V gene is TRBV7-8, the J gene TRBJ2-2; the D gene is possibly TRBD1 (5 bases). V was cut by 3 bases and J by 2 bases, with 19 bases left in between. The CDR3 spans 18 residues. In germline, CDR1 is SGHVS, CDR2 FQNEAQ. The CDR3 bases are TGTGCCAGCAGCTTGGGGCGGCTGGGGCCCCCAAACACCGGGGAGCTGTTTTTT. This translates into CASSLGRLGPPNTGELFF.

A note on this clone: Other DNA sequences in this specimen translate into the identical CDR3. The CDR3: CASSEARNTEAFF. CDR3 in DNA: TGTGCCAGCAGTGAAGCCCGGAACACTGAAGCTTTCTTT. The gene calls are TRBV6-1 and TRBJ1-1; D unclear. The CDR3 runs 13 residues. Germline V gene lookup returns CDR1 MNHNS and CDR2 SASEGT. V dropped 0 bases and J dropped 1 base, with 3 bases sitting between them.

This clone showed up just once. The chain couples TRBV7-2 to TRBJ2-7; 8 nucleotides match TRBD2. The trim removed 2 bases at V and 4 bases at J, leaving 7 bases unmatched. Germline V gene data show CDR1 as SGHTA and CDR2 as FQGNSA. The CDR3 extends over 15 amino acids. The CDR3 sequence is CASSLSPGGRYEQYF. The CDR3 region has the DNA TGTGCCAGCAGCTTATCCCCGGGGGGGCGGTACGAGCAGTACTTC.

The V gene is TRBV19, the J gene TRBJ1-4; perhaps TRBD1 as D (6 bases). The ends were cut back, 6 bases at V and 8 bases at J, with 16 bases in the middle. Germline-derived CDR1 and CDR2 are LNHDA and SQIVND (reference sequence). CDR3 length: 14 amino acids. The CDR3 DNA is TGTGCCAGTAGCGACAGGCAAGGAGACGAAAAACTGTTTTTT. It yields the protein CASSDRQGDEKLFF.

The J gene is TRBJ2-2, the V gene TRBV11-3, with D unclear. The CDR3 loop spans 12 amino acids. The V and J ends lost 7 bases and 5 bases respectively, with 8 bases between them. Germline assignment: CDR1 SGHNT and CDR2 YENEEA. This CDR3 is CASTPFTGELFF. The CDR3 DNA reads TGTGCCAGCACCCCTTTTACCGGGGAGCTGTTTTTT.

This clone was found a few times. The chain couples TRBV9 to TRBJ2-5; the match to TRBD2 covers 8 bases. V lost 0 bases and J lost 1; bases outside the gene matches: 8. CDR1 and CDR2 from the germline V gene are SGDLS and YYNGEE. The CDR3 is made up of 17 amino acids. CDR3 loop: CASSVGPPGGAQETQYF. The DNA for the CDR3 is TGTGCCAGCAGCGTAGGCCCCCCGGGGGGGGCCCAAGAGACCCAGTACTTC.

The rearrangement links TRBV18 to TRBJ1-1; TRBD1 agrees at 10 bases. The length of the CDR3 is 16 residues. V was pared by 4 bases and J by 1 base, with 6 bases of the junction left unmatched. Germline assignment: CDR1 KGHSH and CDR2 LQKENI. DNA of the CDR3: TGTGCCAGCTCACTCGGACAGGGGGGGTGGAACACTGAAGCTTTCTTT. It translates to CASSLGQGGWNTEAFF.

The chain uses TRBV12-3 or TRBV12-4 and TRBJ1-5; the D gene is possibly TRBD1 (6 bases). V was trimmed by 5 bases and J by 7 bases, leaving 12 bases between them. The CDR3 spans 13 residues. CDR3 in amino acids: CASSEQGRQPQHF. In nucleotides, the CDR3 is TGTGCCAGCAGTGAACAGGGAAGACAGCCCCAGCATTTT.

This chain links TRBV28 with TRBJ2-7, with TRBD1 identical over 8 bases. The CDR3 length is 15 residues. Germline loops: CDR1 MDHEN, CDR2 SYDVKM. V lost 3 bases and J lost 3; bases outside the gene matches: 7. CDR3 protein: CASSFSGTGHYEQYF. Here the CDR3 DNA reads TGTGCCAGCAGTTTCTCCGGGACAGGTCACTACGAGCAGTACTTC.

This clone was seen a few times. The chain couples TRBV7-2 to TRBJ1-2; 10 positions match TRBD1. V was pared by 5 bases and J by 7 bases, with 7 bases of the junction left unmatched. This CDR3 contains 14 residues. CDR1 and CDR2 from the germline V gene are SGHTA and FQGNSA. The CDR3 protein is CASSPGQGIGGYTF. The CDR3 nucleotides read TGTGCCAGCAGCCCGGGACAGGGGATTGGTGGCTACACCTTC.

V and J are TRBV2 and TRBJ1-6; D uncertain. Germline V lookup: CDR1 SNHLY, CDR2 FYNNEI. The CDR3 has 15 amino acids. V lost 4 bases to trimming and J lost 0 bases, with 7 bases between them. The CDR3 region is CASSGGSSYNSPLHF. For the CDR3, the DNA is TGTGCCAGCAGTGGCGGAAGCTCCTATAATTCACCCCTCCACTTT.

J is TRBJ2-7 and V is TRBV12-5; D may be TRBD1 (6 bases). Germline V gives CDR1 LGHNT, CDR2 FRNRAP. Trimming left V 6 bases short and J 3 bases short, with 24 bases between. The CDR3 is 17 amino acids. As DNA, the CDR3 is TGTGCTAGTGGACCAAGTACAACCGGGACAAGCAACTACGAGCAGTACTTC. Translating gives CASGPSTTGTSNYEQYF.

J is TRBJ2-7 and V is TRBV6-5, with 8 bases identical to TRBD1. Germline-derived CDR1 and CDR2 are MNHEY and SVGAGI. The CDR3 is made up of 15 amino acids. With V trimmed by 6 bases and J by 7 bases, 14 bases remained unmatched. CDR3 sequence reads: CASSTTPDRAGEQYF. The CDR3 DNA reads TGTGCCAGCAGCACGACCCCGGACAGGGCGGGAGAGCAGTACTTC.

The V and J genes are TRBV5-1 and TRBJ2-7; 10 bases map to TRBD2. V lost 0 bases and J lost 0; bases outside the gene matches: 3. This CDR3 has 16 amino acids. CDR1 is SGHRS, CDR2 YFSETQ, per germline. The CDR3 DNA sequence: TGCGCCAGCAGCTTGGGTCTAGCGGGGGACTCCTACGAGCAGTACTTC. Its protein is CASSLGLAGDSYEQYF.

V gene TRBV29-1 combines with J gene TRBJ1-4; no clear D gene. Trimming stripped 5 bases from V and 0 bases from J, with 7 bases between. This CDR3 has 13 residues. CDR1 and CDR2 (germline): SQVTM, ANQGSEA. The CDR3 loop reads CSVISATNEKLFF. The DNA of the CDR3 is TGCAGCGTTATCAGTGCAACTAATGAAAAACTGTTTTTT.

This clone was detected a few times. The DNA of the CDR3 is TGTGCCAGCAGTTCACTGACAGGGGGCTCAGGAAACACCATATATTTT. It specifies CASSSLTGGSGNTIYF. The V call is TRBV28, the J call TRBJ1-3; 10 positions match TRBD1. The CDR3 extends over 16 amino acids. Germline V gene sequence: CDR1 MDHEN, CDR2 SYDVKM. V shed 4 bases and J 4 bases; nucleotides not matched to a gene: 7. Full variable domain (outside the CDR3, taken from reference TRBV28 and TRBJ1-3): DVKVTQSSRYLVKRTGEKVFLECVQDMDHENMFWYRQDPGLGLRLIYFSYDVKMKEKGDIPEGYSVSREKKERFSLILESASTNQTSMYLCASSSLTGGSGNTIYFGEGSWLTVV.

In the case of this clone: The same CDR3 is also encoded by other DNA sequences in this sample. The V gene is TRBV29-1, the J gene TRBJ1-2; a weak D match, TRBD1 (5 bases). CDR1 and CDR2 (germline): SQVTM, ANQGSEA. The CDR3 extends over 10 amino acids. V lost 6 bases and J lost 4, with 6 bases in between. CDR3 bases: TGCAGCGTCGACAGCTATGGCTACACCTTC. It is translated as CSVDSYGYTF.

The gene calls are TRBV19 and TRBJ1-1, with D maybe TRBD1 (6 bases). The CDR3 extends over 13 amino acids. The germline V and J ends were trimmed by 5 bases and 5 bases, with 12 bases remaining between them. CDR1 is LNHDA, CDR2 SQIVND, per germline (reference sequence). In DNA, the CDR3 is TGTGCCAGTAGTCAACAGGGTCCTACTGAAGCTTTCTTT. This codes for CASSQQGPTEAFF.